These 9 T cell receptor beta chains share one sample of origin, sequenced in a study of blood T cell repertoires in COVID-19. The protocol was immunoSEQ multiplex PCR, while the TCRdb copy is restricted to in-frame clones and leaves out a portion. The data hold more than 35,000 clones, with approximately 80% observed a single time. The sequencing sample was made of peripheral blood. These receptors all stem from a woman in her seventies with acute or convalescent COVID-19.

The chain combines TRBV10-1 with TRBJ2-2, with D perhaps matching TRBD2 (6 bases). From germline, CDR1 is WNHNN and CDR2 SYGVQD (reference sequence). The CDR3 is 17 amino acids. With 0 bases removed from V and 3 bases from J, the gap between germline ends came to 14 bases. The CDR3 here is CASSESIGLSDTGELFF. CDR3 sequence (DNA): TGCGCCAGCAGTGAGTCCATTGGACTATCAGACACCGGGGAGCTGTTTTTT.

This chain links TRBV6-5 with TRBJ2-3; tentatively, D is TRBD1 (7 bases). The V and J ends lost 8 bases and 2 bases respectively, with 17 bases between them. This CDR3 region has 15 residues. Germline V gene sequence: CDR1 MNHEY, CDR2 SVGAGI. CDR3 in DNA: TGTGCCAGCGGGCAGGGGGGACGGCTCACAGATACGCAGTATTTT. Amino acid sequence: CASGQGGRLTDTQYF.

The chain combines TRBV19 with TRBJ2-5, with 9 nucleotides matching TRBD2. The CDR3 spans 15 residues. V shed 3 bases and J 5 bases; nucleotides not matched to a gene: 7. Germline V lookup: CDR1 LNHDA, CDR2 SQIVND (reference sequence). The CDR3 region is CASSIPAGGSETQYF. CDR3 nucleotides: TGTGCCAGTAGTATCCCAGCGGGAGGCTCGGAGACCCAGTACTTC.

The chain has TRBV6-5 and TRBJ1-1, with D unclear. The germline CDR1 and CDR2 sequences are MNHEY and SVGAGI. The CDR3 length is 14 residues. In DNA, the CDR3 is TGTGCAAGCTATCGGGAGGCGGGGAAACCTGAAGCTTTCTTT. The encoded protein is CASYREAGKPEAFF.

V gene TRBV25-1 combines with J gene TRBJ1-2; TRBD1 matches 8 bases. This CDR3 has 13 amino acids. Germline CDR1 is MGHDK and CDR2 is SYGVNS. Trimming took 9 bases from V and 6 from J; bases not matched to a gene: 9. In DNA, the CDR3 is TGTGCCAGGAACCGGGACAGGACTAATGGCTACACCTTC. Protein product: CARNRDRTNGYTF.

V gene TRBV2 combines with J gene TRBJ2-7; TRBD1 agrees at 7 bases. The junction had 8 bases not matched to a gene; V was cut back by 6 bases and J by 0 bases. CDR3 size: 15 residues. Germline V gene data show CDR1 as SNHLY and CDR2 as FYNNEI. The CDR3 reads CASSGRGQSSYEQYF. In DNA, the CDR3 is TGTGCCAGCAGCGGCCGGGGACAGAGCTCCTACGAGCAGTACTTC.

A few counts support this clone. This chain's CDR3 is CASSETGGSGETQYF. The CDR3 DNA sequence: TGTGCCAGCAGTGAAACAGGGGGCTCGGGTGAGACCCAGTACTTC. The chain links TRBV6-1 to TRBJ2-5; 9 bases line up with TRBD1. The V gene's germline CDR1 is MNHNS and CDR2 SASEGT. V lost 2 bases, J lost 5 bases, and 6 bases stayed unmatched. The CDR3 consists of 15 residues.

The chain recombines TRBV27 with TRBJ2-1, with a possible D match to TRBD1 (5 bases). CDR1 is MNHEY and CDR2 is SMNVEV in the germline V gene (reference sequence). This CDR3 is built from 16 residues. The V end was cut by 0 bases, the J end by 7 bases, with 16 bases between. The CDR3 region has the DNA TGTGCCAGCAGTTTATCGATCTCGGACATCAAAAATGAGCAGTTCTTC. This encodes CASSLSISDIKNEQFF.

This rearrangement joins TRBV6-6 to TRBJ2-1; weak D call: TRBD2 (6 bases). Between the trimmed V and J ends, which lost 2 bases and 6 bases, there was a span of 11 bases. From germline, CDR1 is MNHNY and CDR2 SVGAGI (reference sequence). The CDR3 consists of 14 residues. The CDR3 spells CASSYGGTVNEQFF. CDR3 in DNA: TGTGCCAGCAGTTACGGAGGGACTGTCAATGAGCAGTTCTTC.